These 9 T cell receptor beta chains came from one sample sequenced in a study of T cell responses to AZD1222 COVID-19 vaccine. TCRdb's table, derived via immunoSEQ multiplex PCR, lists solely in-frame clones and lacks some. The profile shows roughly 150,000 clones, 80% to 95% of them singletons. The specimen comprised peripheral blood, sampled on day 0 of AZD1222 vaccination. The receptors come from an adult in good health.

The rearrangement uses TRBV4-1 and TRBJ2-7, with D perhaps TRBD1 (6 bases). V was shortened by 1 base and J by 1 base, with 14 bases between the two germline ends. Germline V gene data show CDR1 as MGHRA and CDR2 as YSYEKL. The CDR3 extends over 16 amino acids. The DNA of the CDR3 is TGCGCCAGCAGCCAAGTATGGGGACACCCGTCCTACGAGCAGTACTTC. Its translation is CASSQVWGHPSYEQYF.

The genes are TRBV6-5 and TRBJ2-5; 9 bases fit TRBD2. Unmatched junction bases numbered 3, after V lost 6 bases and J lost 1 base. This CDR3 has 14 residues. The V gene's germline CDR1 is MNHEY and CDR2 SVGAGI. The CDR3 loop is CASSPTSGQETQYF. Here the CDR3 DNA reads TGTGCCAGCAGCCCGACTAGCGGCCAAGAGACCCAGTACTTC.

For this clone: Other nucleotide sequences in the sample specify the same CDR3. V and J are TRBV29-1 and TRBJ1-1; the D is unclear. Trimming removed 4 bases from V and 11 bases from J, with 14 bases in between. CDR3 length: 11 amino acids. Per germline, CDR1 SQVTM and CDR2 ANQGSEA. CDR3 amino acids: CSVGHPLGAFF. The DNA of the CDR3 is TGCAGCGTTGGCCACCCCCTAGGGGCTTTCTTT.

This clone was seen just once. The chain combines TRBV4-1 with TRBJ2-7; D tentatively fits TRBD1 or TRBD2 (7 bases each). Germline V gene sequence: CDR1 MGHRA, CDR2 YSYEKL. This CDR3 comprises 15 residues. Trimming stripped 3 bases from V and 7 bases from J, with 19 bases between. The CDR3 DNA is TGCGCCAGCAGCCAGGACCAGGGGGGGGCTCGGGAGCAGTACTTC. Protein sequence: CASSQDQGGAREQYF.

The chain uses TRBV12-3 or TRBV12-4 and TRBJ1-1; D is unresolved. With 6 bases removed from V and 4 bases from J, the gap between germline ends came to 12 bases. The CDR3 loop spans 13 amino acids. The CDR3 is CASSPMGGTEAFF. Here the CDR3 DNA reads TGTGCCAGCAGCCCTATGGGCGGCACTGAAGCTTTCTTT.

This clone was seen just once. V gene TRBV4-1 combines with J gene TRBJ1-2; D call uncertain. CDR1 is MGHRA, CDR2 YSYEKL, per germline. This CDR3 has 15 residues. V was pared by 0 bases and J by 0 bases, with 8 bases between. CDR3 amino acids: CASSQDWTSNYGYTF. In DNA, the CDR3 is TGCGCCAGCAGCCAAGATTGGACCTCTAACTATGGCTACACCTTC.

This chain joins TRBV5-1 and TRBJ2-1; a weak D match, TRBD1 (5 bases). This CDR3 region has 14 residues. CDR1 and CDR2 (germline): SGHRS, YFSETQ. Trimming cost V 2 bases and J 6 bases, with 12 bases left between them. The chain's CDR3 is CASSLQEFFNEQFF. Written as DNA, the CDR3 is TGCGCCAGCAGCTTACAGGAGTTTTTCAATGAGCAGTTCTTC.

This clone was observed a few times. The V call is TRBV15, the J call TRBJ1-5; a possible D gene is TRBD1 (6 bases). In germline, CDR1 is LNHNV, CDR2 YYDKDF (reference sequence). Trimming shortened V by 5 bases and J by 0 bases, and 17 bases separated the two germline ends. CDR3 length: 17 residues. This CDR3 reads CATSGGSGDYSNQPQHF. In nucleotides, the CDR3 is TGTGCCACCAGCGGGGGTTCAGGGGATTATAGCAATCAGCCCCAGCATTTT.

The rearrangement links TRBV3-1 (or the pseudogene TRBV3-2) to TRBJ2-1, with 7 bases fitting TRBD2. V lost 0 bases and J lost 5; bases outside the gene matches: 7. Looked up from germline, CDR1 is LGHDT and CDR2 is YNNKEL (reference sequence). This CDR3 is built from 16 residues. In DNA, the CDR3 is TGTGCCAGCAGCCAAGATCTCGGCGGGGGTGACAATGAGCAGTTCTTC. This codes for CASSQDLGGGDNEQFF.